A single sample gave rise to the 20 T cell receptor beta chains below, sequenced in a study of blood T cells in healthy people across ages. Next came a second PCR, run for about 6 to 12 cycles, which used a sample-barcoded 5' primer along with a J-beta primer mix. A single record per CDR3 protein comes from TCRdb applying MiXCR to the 5' RACE reads. The sample has over a million distinct CDR3 sequences, under 55% seen once. Sequenced: blood. Receptor source: a woman aged 55-75 years in good health.

The chain has TRBV7-2 and TRBJ2-4; the match to TRBD2 covers 14 bases. The tail of the sequence fits TRBJ2-7 better, so the J call may be wrong. The CDR3 has 18 amino acids. Germline CDR1 is SGHTA and CDR2 is FQGNSA. CDR3 protein: CASSPRTSGRTITYEQYF. The CDR3 nucleotides read TGTGCCAGCAGCCCCCGGACTAGCGGGAGGACGATTACCTACGAGCAGTACTTC.

This clonotype was counted a few times. This chain uses TRBV5-1 with TRBJ1-6; 7 nucleotides agree with TRBD1. CDR3 size: 14 residues. The ends lost 3 bases at V and 7 bases at J; junction bases unmatched: 4. In germline, CDR1 is SGHRS, CDR2 YFSETQ. The CDR3 reads CASSSGTANSPLHF. The CDR3, as DNA: TGCGCCAGCAGCTCCGGGACAGCAAATTCACCCCTCCACTTT.

The rearrangement uses TRBV6-5 and TRBJ2-7, with D tentatively TRBD1 (6 bases). Germline V CDR1 and CDR2: MNHEY, SVGAGI. Trimming took off 2 bases at V and 2 bases at J, with 10 bases between the two ends. This CDR3 is built from 14 residues. This CDR3 is CASSYGGNPYEQYF. As DNA, the CDR3 is TGTGCCAGCAGTTACGGGGGCAACCCCTACGAGCAGTACTTC.

V gene TRBV27 combines with J gene TRBJ2-1; TRBD2 agrees at 10 bases. The DNA end is a closer match to TRBJ2-7, so the J assignment may be wrong. This CDR3 is 14 amino acids long. Germline V gene sequence: CDR1 MNHEY, CDR2 SMNVEV (reference sequence). The CDR3 spells CASSLTSGTVEQYF. In DNA, the CDR3 is TGTGCCAGCAGTTTAACTAGCGGGACCGTCGAGCAGTACTTC.

The V gene is TRBV15, the J gene TRBJ2-1; D ambiguous. Trimming took off 0 bases at V and 1 base at J, with 7 bases between the two ends. Germline CDR1 is LNHNV and CDR2 is YYDKDF (reference sequence). The CDR3 is made up of 15 amino acids. CDR3 nucleotides: TGTGCCACCAGCAGAGACGGACCTTCCTACAATGAGCAGTTCTTC. The encoded protein is CATSRDGPSYNEQFF.

This clonotype was seen a handful of times. This chain joins TRBV5-1 and TRBJ2-3; TRBD2 agrees at 12 bases. CDR1 is SGHRS and CDR2 is YFSETQ in the germline V gene. The CDR3 runs to 18 residues. V shed 3 bases and J 2 bases; nucleotides not matched to a gene: 10. CDR3 nucleotides: TGCGCCAGCAGCTCCCGCCCTCGGACTAGCGGGATCACAGATACGCAGTATTTT. Its protein is CASSSRPRTSGITDTQYF.

The gene calls are TRBV5-1 and TRBJ2-5; 10 positions match TRBD2. V lost 2 bases to trimming and J lost 5 bases; unmatched junction nucleotides: 6. Germline-derived CDR1 and CDR2 are SGHRS and YFSETQ. This CDR3 comprises 15 residues. This chain's CDR3 is CASSFLAGEGETQYF. The CDR3 bases are TGCGCCAGCAGCTTCCTAGCGGGAGAGGGTGAGACCCAGTACTTC. Combining the CDR3 with reference TRBV5-1 and TRBJ2-5 gives the whole variable domain KAGVTQTPRYLIKTRGQQVTLSCSPISGHRSVSWYQQTPGQGLQFLFEYFSETQRNKGNFPGRFSGRQFSNSRSEMNVSTLELGDSALYLCASSFLAGEGETQYFGPGTRLLVL.

J is TRBJ2-1 and V is TRBV5-1; TRBD2 matches at 9 bases. Unmatched junction bases numbered 9, after V lost 4 bases and J lost 4 bases. The germline V gene encodes CDR1 SGHRS and CDR2 YFSETQ. The CDR3 totals 16 residues. The CDR3 is CASSAQVTSGYNEQFF. In DNA form, the CDR3 reads TGCGCCAGCAGCGCCCAGGTGACTAGCGGATACAATGAGCAGTTCTTC.

This chain uses TRBV20-1 with TRBJ2-7, with 9 bases lining up with TRBD2. V shed 2 bases, J shed 7 bases, and the junction held 15 bases outside the gene matches. Germline values: CDR1 DFQATT, CDR2 SNEGSKA (reference sequence). The CDR3 length is 16 residues. CDR3 in DNA: TGCAGTGCTAGACCGTGGGTAGCGGGAGCCTACAATGAGCAGTACTTC. Translated: CSARPWVAGAYNEQYF.

The chain joins TRBV11-2 to TRBJ2-7; D is uncertain. Between the trimmed V and J ends, which lost 3 bases and 2 bases, there was a span of 8 bases. Looked up from germline, CDR1 is SGHAT and CDR2 is FQNNGV. The CDR3 extends over 13 amino acids. CDR3 sequence reads: CASSFDPTYEQYF. The DNA for the CDR3 is TGTGCCAGCAGCTTTGACCCAACCTACGAGCAGTACTTC.

This clonotype has a handful of counts. J is TRBJ2-1 and V is TRBV29-1, with D perhaps TRBD2 (6 bases). Germline V lookup: CDR1 SQVTM, CDR2 ANQGSEA. There are 10 residues in the CDR3. V was shortened by 4 bases and J by 10 bases, with 8 bases between the two germline ends. The CDR3: CSVAGAEQFF. The CDR3 DNA follows: TGCAGCGTTGCGGGAGCCGAGCAGTTCTTC.

The gene calls are TRBV13 and TRBJ2-3; perhaps TRBD1 as D (6 bases). The germline V and J ends were trimmed by 5 bases and 2 bases, with 14 bases remaining between them. The length of the CDR3 is 15 residues. Germline CDR1 and CDR2: PRHDT and FYEKMQ (reference sequence). The CDR3 region is CASSPDRQDTDTQYF. The CDR3 DNA sequence: TGTGCCAGCAGCCCCGACCGACAGGACACAGATACGCAGTATTTT.

The CDR3 DNA sequence: TGTGCCAGCAGTCCTTCCGGGACAGGGAGGGTGTACGAGCAGTACTTC. This translates into CASSPSGTGRVYEQYF. The chain has TRBV28 and TRBJ2-7, with 9 nucleotides matching TRBD1. With 5 bases clipped from V and 4 bases from J, the junction kept 12 bases outside the gene matches. Looked up from germline, CDR1 is MDHEN and CDR2 is SYDVKM. This CDR3 has 16 amino acids. The complete variable domain, with remaining parts taken from reference TRBV28 and TRBJ2-7, reads DVKVTQSSRYLVKRTGEKVFLECVQDMDHENMFWYRQDPGLGLRLIYFSYDVKMKEKGDIPEGYSVSREKKERFSLILESASTNQTSMYLCASSPSGTGRVYEQYFGPGTRLTVT.

This clonotype was picked up a small number of times. The rearrangement links TRBV20-1 to TRBJ2-5; a possible D gene is TRBD2 (6 bases). The DNA end favors TRBJ2-7, so the J call may be wrong. Germline lookup yields CDR1 DFQATT and CDR2 SNEGSKA (reference sequence). The CDR3 covers 15 residues. The CDR3 loop reads CSARDLGPGAGEQYF. CDR3 nucleotides: TGCAGTGCTAGAGATCTAGGACCGGGAGCGGGCGAGCAGTACTTC.

The rearrangement links TRBV30 to TRBJ2-5; D uncertain. Between the trimmed V and J ends, which lost 0 bases and 7 bases, there was a span of 12 bases. The CDR3 is 13 amino acids. In germline, CDR1 is GTSNPN, CDR2 SVGIG (reference sequence). The CDR3 DNA is TGTGCCTGGAGTGTAGAAGATGTTGGGACCCAGTACTTC. Amino acids: CAWSVEDVGTQYF.

The chain is built from TRBV11-2 and TRBJ2-7; D could derive from TRBD1 or TRBD2 (5 bases each). CDR1 SGHAT and CDR2 FQNNGV come from the germline V gene. This CDR3 comprises 14 residues. V lost 1 base and J lost 3, with 10 bases in between. The CDR3 spells CASSLAPGGYEQYF. CDR3 nucleotide sequence: TGTGCCAGCAGCTTAGCCCCTGGGGGCTACGAGCAGTACTTC.

This clonotype was counted between two and nine times. The V call is TRBV4-2, the J call TRBJ2-1; D not certain. The CDR3 consists of 14 residues. Trimming left V 1 base short and J 4 bases short, with 8 bases between. Germline V CDR1 and CDR2: LGHNA, YNFKEQ. Written as DNA, the CDR3 is TGTGCCAGCAGCCAAGTCCGGTTATACAATGAGCAGTTCTTC. This translates into CASSQVRLYNEQFF.

The chain combines TRBV6-1 with TRBJ1-1; D possibly corresponds to TRBD1 (5 bases). Looked up from germline, CDR1 is MNHNS and CDR2 is SASEGT. Trimming shortened V by 3 bases and J by 11 bases, and 25 bases separated the two germline ends. The length of the CDR3 is 16 residues. CDR3 nucleotides: TGTGCCAGCAGTGATGCATCATCGAGGGGATCCTACGTGGCTTTCTTT. Amino acid sequence: CASSDASSRGSYVAFF.

The sample holds a few counts of this clonotype. Because the CDR3's place on the DNA is in doubt, the DNA is left out and the CDR3 is given as listed by TCRdb. The rearrangement joins TRBV7-2 to TRBJ2-1; TRBD1 reflects the table's D call only, with no check against the DNA. CDR1 is SGHTA, CDR2 FQGNSA, per germline. The CDR3 is 16 amino acids in total, end residues counted. The CDR3 protein is CASSLVGQGSYNEQFF.

The chain combines TRBV7-6 with TRBJ2-7; possibly TRBD1 for D (5 bases). V lost 4 bases to trimming and J lost 0 bases, with 13 bases between them. Looked up from germline, CDR1 is SGHVS and CDR2 is FNYEAQ. There are 15 residues in the CDR3. The CDR3 sequence is CASSSHRFSSYEQYF. CDR3 nucleotide sequence: TGTGCCAGCAGCTCCCACAGGTTCAGCTCCTACGAGCAGTACTTC.